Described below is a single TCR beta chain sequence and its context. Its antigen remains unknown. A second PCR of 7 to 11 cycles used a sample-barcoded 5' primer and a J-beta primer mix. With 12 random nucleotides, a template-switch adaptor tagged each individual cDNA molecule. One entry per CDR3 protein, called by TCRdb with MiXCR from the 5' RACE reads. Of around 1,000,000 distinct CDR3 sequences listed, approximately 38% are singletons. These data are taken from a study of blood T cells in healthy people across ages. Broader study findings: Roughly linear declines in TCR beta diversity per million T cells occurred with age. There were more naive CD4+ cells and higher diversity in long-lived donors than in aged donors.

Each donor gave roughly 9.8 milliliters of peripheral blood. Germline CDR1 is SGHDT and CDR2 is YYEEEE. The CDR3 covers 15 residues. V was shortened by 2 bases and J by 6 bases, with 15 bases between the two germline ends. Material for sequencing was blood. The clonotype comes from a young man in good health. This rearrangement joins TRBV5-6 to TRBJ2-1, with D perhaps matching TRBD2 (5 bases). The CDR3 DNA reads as TGTGCCAGCAGCTTCCCGGGTCGGGGTATCAATGAGCAGTTCTTC. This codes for CASSFPGRGINEQFF.